This T cell receptor beta chain was captured by sequencing in a study of CD8 T cells in Susac syndrome. Sequencing of TCR beta covered CD8+ and CD4+ T cells obtained from blood. Stable or active relapsing-remitting multiple sclerosis, untreated and meeting revised McDonald criteria, defined the controls. With regard to this clonotype: Its target is unknown.

Whole-study results and caveats: A relatively small number of individuals underwent TCR sequencing and HLA analysis.

Random hexamers were used to reverse transcribe an amount of about 0.5 to 1 ug RNA. TCR beta CDR3 was amplified by immunoSEQ multiplex PCR. This amplification extended across 54 Vbeta and 13 Jbeta segments. A single record per CDR3 protein comes from TCRdb applying MiXCR to the immunoSEQ multiplex PCR reads. The sample lists roughly 130,000 distinct CDR3 sequences; around 94% were seen once. Trimming removed 1 base from V and 8 bases from J, with 17 bases in between. The CDR3 has 15 amino acids. Germline CDR1 reads LGHDT; CDR2 reads YNNKEL (reference sequence). V is TRBV3-1 and J is TRBJ1-1, with D tentatively TRBD1 (5 bases). Source material: CD4+ T cells from PBMCs. The sequence was obtained from a human donor with multiple sclerosis. Written as DNA, the CDR3 is TGTGCCAGCAGCCAAGGGTCGGCGGGACGGGGGGAAGCTTTCTTT. Its translation: CASSQGSAGRGEAFF.